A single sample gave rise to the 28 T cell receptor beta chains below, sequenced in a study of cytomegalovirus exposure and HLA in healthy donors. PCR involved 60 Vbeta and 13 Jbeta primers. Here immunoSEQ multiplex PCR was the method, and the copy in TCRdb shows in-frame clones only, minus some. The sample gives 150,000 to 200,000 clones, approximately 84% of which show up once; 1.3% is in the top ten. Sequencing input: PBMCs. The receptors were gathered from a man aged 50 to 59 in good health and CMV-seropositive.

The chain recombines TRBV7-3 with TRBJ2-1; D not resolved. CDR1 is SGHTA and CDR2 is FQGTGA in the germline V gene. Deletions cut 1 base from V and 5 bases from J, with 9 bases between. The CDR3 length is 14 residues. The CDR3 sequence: CASSLNPVHNEQFF. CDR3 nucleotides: TGTGCCAGCAGCTTAAATCCAGTTCACAATGAGCAGTTCTTC. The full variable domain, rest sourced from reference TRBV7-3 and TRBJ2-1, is GAGVSQTPSNKVTEKGKYVELRCDPISGHTALYWYRQSLGQGPEFLIYFQGTGAADDSGLPNDRFFAVRPEGSVSTLKIQRTERGDSAVYLCASSLNPVHNEQFFGPGTRLTVL.

The CDR3: CASSQGRRERQETQYF. For the CDR3, the DNA is TGCGCCAGCAGCCAAGGTCGGCGGGAGAGACAAGAGACCCAGTACTTC. J is TRBJ2-5 and V is TRBV4-3, with 7 bases lining up with TRBD2. The V and J ends lost 1 base and 2 bases, in that order; junction bases with no gene match: 7. This CDR3 has 16 amino acids. Germline loops: CDR1 LGHNA, CDR2 YSLEER.

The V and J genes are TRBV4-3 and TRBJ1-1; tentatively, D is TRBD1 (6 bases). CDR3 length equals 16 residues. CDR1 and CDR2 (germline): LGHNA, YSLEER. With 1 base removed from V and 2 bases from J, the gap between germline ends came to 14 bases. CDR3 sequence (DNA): TGCGCCAGCAGCCAAGGGGGGGGCAGGACAAACACTGAAGCTTTCTTT. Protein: CASSQGGGRTNTEAFF.

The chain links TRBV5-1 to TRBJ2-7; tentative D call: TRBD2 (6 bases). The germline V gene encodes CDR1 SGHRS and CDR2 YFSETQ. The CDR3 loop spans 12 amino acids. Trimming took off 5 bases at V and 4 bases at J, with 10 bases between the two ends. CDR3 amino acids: CASSRDFYEQYF. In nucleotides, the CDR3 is TGCGCCAGCAGTAGGGACTTTTACGAGCAGTACTTC.

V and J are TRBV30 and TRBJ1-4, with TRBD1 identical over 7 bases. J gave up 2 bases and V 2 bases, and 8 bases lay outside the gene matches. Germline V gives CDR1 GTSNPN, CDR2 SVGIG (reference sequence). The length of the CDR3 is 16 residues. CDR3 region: CAWSPGQLITNEKLFF. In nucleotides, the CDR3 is TGTGCCTGGAGTCCGGGACAGCTTATTACTAATGAAAAACTGTTTTTT.

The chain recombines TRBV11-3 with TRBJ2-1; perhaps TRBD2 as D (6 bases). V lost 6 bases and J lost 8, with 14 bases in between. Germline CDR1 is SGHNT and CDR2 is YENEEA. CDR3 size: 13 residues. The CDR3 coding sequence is TGTGCCAGCAGATCAGGGAGGTCCGATGAGCAGTTCTTC. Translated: CASRSGRSDEQFF.

The CDR3 DNA follows: TGTGCCAGCAGCCGACAGTTGAACACTGAAGCTTTCTTT. Its protein product is CASSRQLNTEAFF. This chain uses TRBV6-1 with TRBJ1-1; tentatively, D is TRBD1 (5 bases). The germline CDR1 and CDR2 sequences are MNHNS and SASEGT. Trimming took 6 bases from V and 0 from J, leaving 8 bases between them. The CDR3 extends over 13 amino acids.

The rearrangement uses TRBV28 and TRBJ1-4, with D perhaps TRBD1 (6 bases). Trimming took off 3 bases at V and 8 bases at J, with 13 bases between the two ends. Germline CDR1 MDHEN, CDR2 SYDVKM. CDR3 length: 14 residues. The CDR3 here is CASSFPRDKEKLFF. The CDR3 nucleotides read TGTGCCAGCAGTTTCCCCAGGGACAAGGAAAAACTGTTTTTT.

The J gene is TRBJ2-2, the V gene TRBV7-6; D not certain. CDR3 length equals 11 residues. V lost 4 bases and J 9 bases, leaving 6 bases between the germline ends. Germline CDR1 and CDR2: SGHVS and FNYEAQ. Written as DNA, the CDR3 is TGTGCCAGCAGCTCCACTCGGGAGCTGTTTTTT. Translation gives CASSSTRELFF.

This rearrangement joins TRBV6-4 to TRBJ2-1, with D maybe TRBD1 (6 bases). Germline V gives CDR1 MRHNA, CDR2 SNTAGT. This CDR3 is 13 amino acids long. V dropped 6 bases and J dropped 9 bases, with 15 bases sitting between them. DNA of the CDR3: TGTGCCAGCAGCACACAGGGATTGGGTGAGCAGTTCTTC. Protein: CASSTQGLGEQFF.

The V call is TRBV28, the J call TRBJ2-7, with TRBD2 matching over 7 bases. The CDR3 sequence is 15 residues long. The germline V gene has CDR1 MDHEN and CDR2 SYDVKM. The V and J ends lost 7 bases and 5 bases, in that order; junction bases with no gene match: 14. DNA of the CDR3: TGTGCCAGCATGGGAGGGCTAGCGTTTTATAACGAGCAGTACTTC. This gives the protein CASMGGLAFYNEQYF. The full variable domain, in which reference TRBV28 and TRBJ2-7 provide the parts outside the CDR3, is DVKVTQSSRYLVKRTGEKVFLECVQDMDHENMFWYRQDPGLGLRLIYFSYDVKMKEKGDIPEGYSVSREKKERFSLILESASTNQTSMYLCASMGGLAFYNEQYFGPGTRLTVT.

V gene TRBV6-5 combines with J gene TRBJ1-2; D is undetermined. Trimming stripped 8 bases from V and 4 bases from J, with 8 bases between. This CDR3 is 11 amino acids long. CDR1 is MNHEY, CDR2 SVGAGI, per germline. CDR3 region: CASGSAYGYTF. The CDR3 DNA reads TGTGCCAGCGGCAGCGCCTATGGCTACACCTTC.

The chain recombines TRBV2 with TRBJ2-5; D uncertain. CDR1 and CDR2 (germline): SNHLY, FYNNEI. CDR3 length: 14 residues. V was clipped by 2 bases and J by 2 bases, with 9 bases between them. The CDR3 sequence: CASSENTRQETQYF. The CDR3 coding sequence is TGTGCCAGCAGTGAAAATACCAGACAAGAGACCCAGTACTTC.

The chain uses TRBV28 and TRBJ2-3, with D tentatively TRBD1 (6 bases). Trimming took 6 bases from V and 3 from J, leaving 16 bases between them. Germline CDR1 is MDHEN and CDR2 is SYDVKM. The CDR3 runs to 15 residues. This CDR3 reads CASRPPQGSTDTQYF. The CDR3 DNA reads TGTGCCAGCAGACCACCCCAGGGGTCAACAGATACGCAGTATTTT.

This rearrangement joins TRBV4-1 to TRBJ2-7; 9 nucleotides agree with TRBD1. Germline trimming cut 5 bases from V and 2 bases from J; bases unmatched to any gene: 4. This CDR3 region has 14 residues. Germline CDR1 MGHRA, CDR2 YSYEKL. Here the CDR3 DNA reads TGCGCCAGCAGCTACGGGACAGGGACCTACGAGCAGTACTTC. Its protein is CASSYGTGTYEQYF.

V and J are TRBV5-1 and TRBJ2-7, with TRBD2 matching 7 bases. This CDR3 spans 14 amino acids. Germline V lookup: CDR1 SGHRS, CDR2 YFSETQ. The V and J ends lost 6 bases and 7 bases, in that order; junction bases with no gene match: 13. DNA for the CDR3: TGCGCCAGCACAGCCGCGGGGGTTGTCGGAGAGCAGTACTTC. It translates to CASTAAGVVGEQYF. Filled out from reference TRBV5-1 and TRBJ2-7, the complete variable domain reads KAGVTQTPRYLIKTRGQQVTLSCSPISGHRSVSWYQQTPGQGLQFLFEYFSETQRNKGNFPGRFSGRQFSNSRSEMNVSTLELGDSALYLCASTAAGVVGEQYFGPGTRLTVT.

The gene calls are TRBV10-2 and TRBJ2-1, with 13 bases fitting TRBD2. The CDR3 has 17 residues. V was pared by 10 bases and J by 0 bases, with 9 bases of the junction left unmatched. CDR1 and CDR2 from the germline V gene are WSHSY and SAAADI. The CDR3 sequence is CATRLAGGTSSYNEQFF. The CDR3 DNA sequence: TGCGCCACTAGACTAGCGGGGGGAACAAGCTCCTACAATGAGCAGTTCTTC.

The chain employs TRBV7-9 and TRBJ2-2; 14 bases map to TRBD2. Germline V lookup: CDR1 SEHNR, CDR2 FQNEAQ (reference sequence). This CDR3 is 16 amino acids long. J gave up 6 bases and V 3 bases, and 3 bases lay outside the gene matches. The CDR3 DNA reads TGTGCCAGCAGCTTGGGACTAGCGGGAGCCCCCGGGGAGCTGTTTTTT. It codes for CASSLGLAGAPGELFF.

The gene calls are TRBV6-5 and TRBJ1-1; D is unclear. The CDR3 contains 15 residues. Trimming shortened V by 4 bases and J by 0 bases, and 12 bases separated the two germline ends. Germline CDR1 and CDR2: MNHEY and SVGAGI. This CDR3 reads CASSFAGIMNTEAFF. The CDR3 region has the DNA TGTGCCAGCAGTTTTGCGGGAATCATGAACACTGAAGCTTTCTTT.

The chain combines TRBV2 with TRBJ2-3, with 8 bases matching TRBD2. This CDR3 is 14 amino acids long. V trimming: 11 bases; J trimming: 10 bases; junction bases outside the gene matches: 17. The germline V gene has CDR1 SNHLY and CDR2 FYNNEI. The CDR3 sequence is CALRLRGDRGAQYF. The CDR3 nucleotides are TGTGCCCTTCGTCTGCGGGGGGACCGGGGGGCGCAGTATTTT.

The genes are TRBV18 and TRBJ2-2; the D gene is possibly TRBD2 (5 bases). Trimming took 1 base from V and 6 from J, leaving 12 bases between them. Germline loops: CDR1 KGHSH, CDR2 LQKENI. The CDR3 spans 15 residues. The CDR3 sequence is CASSPRGSSAGELFF. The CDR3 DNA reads TGTGCCAGCTCACCACGAGGGAGTTCGGCCGGGGAGCTGTTTTTT.

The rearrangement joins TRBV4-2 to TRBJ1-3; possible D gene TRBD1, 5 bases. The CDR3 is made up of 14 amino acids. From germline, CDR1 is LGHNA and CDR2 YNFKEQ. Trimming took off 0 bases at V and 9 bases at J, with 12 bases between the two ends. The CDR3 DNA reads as TGTGCCAGCAGCCAAGAACGCCAGGGTGGCACCATATATTTT. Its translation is CASSQERQGGTIYF.

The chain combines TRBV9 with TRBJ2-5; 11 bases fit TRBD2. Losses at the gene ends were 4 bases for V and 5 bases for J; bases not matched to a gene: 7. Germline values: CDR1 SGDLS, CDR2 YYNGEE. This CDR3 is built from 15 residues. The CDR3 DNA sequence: TGTGCCAGCAGCTCCGGGACTAGCGGAGGCGAGACCCAGTACTTC. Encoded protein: CASSSGTSGGETQYF.

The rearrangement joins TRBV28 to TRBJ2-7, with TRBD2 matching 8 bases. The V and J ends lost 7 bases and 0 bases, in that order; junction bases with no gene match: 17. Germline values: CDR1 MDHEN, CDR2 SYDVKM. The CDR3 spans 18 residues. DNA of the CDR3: TGTGCCAGCACCCAAGGCCAGGTAGGAGGGACTAGCTCCTACGAGCAGTACTTC. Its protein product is CASTQGQVGGTSSYEQYF.

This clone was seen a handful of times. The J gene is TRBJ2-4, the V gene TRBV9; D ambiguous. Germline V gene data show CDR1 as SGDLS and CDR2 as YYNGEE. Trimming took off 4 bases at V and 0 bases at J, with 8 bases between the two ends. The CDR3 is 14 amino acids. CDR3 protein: CASSNSLAKNIQYF. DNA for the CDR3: TGTGCCAGCAGCAATAGTCTAGCCAAAAACATTCAGTACTTC. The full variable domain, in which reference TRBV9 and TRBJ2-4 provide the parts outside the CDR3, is DSGVTQTPKHLITATGQRVTLRCSPRSGDLSVYWYQQSLDQGLQFLIQYYNGEERAKGNILERFSAQQFPDLHSELNLSSLELGDSALYFCASSNSLAKNIQYFGAGTRLSVL.

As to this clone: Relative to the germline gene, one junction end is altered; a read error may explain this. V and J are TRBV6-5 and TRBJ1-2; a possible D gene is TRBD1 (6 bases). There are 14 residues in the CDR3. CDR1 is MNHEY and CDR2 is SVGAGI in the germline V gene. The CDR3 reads CASSYYREQSGYTF. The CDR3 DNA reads TGTGCCAGCAGCTACTACAGGGAGCAGAGTGGCTACACCTTC.

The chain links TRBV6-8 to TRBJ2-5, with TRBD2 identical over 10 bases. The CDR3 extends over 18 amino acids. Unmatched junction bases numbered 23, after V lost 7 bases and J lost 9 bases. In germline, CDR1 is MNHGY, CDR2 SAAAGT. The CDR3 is CASIPGPKTSGNPTAQYF. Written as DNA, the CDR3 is TGTGCCAGCATCCCGGGCCCCAAAACTAGCGGGAACCCCACGGCCCAGTACTTC.

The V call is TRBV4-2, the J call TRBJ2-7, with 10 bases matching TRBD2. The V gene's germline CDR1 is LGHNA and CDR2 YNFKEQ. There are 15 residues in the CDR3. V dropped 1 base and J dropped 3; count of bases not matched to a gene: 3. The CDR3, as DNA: TGTGCCAGCAGCCAAGTGGCTAGCGGGAGCTACGAGCAGTACTTC. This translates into CASSQVASGSYEQYF.